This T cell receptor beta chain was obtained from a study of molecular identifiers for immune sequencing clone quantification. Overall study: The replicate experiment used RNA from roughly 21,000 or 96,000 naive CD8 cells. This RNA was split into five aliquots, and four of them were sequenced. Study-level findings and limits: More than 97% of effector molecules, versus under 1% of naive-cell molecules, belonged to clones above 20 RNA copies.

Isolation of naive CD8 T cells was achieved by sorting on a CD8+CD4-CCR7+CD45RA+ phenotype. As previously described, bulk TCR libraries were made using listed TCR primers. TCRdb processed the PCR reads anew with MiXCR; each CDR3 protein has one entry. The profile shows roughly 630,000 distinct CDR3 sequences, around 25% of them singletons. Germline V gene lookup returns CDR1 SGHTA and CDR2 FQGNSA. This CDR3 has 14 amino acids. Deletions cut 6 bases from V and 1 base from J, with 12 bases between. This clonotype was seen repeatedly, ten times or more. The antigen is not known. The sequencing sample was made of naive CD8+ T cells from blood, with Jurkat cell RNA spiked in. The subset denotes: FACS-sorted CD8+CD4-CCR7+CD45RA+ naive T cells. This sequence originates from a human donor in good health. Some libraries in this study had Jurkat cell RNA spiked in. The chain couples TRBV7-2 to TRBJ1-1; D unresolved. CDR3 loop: CASRHRPENTEAFF. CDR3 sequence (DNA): TGTGCCAGCAGGCATCGGCCCGAGAACACTGAAGCTTTCTTT.